This T cell receptor (beta chain) is drawn from a study of T cell changes during pregnancy in multiple sclerosis. The CDR3 contains 14 residues. V lost 10 bases and J lost 3, with 16 bases in between. Germline V gene sequence: CDR1 LNHDA, CDR2 SQIVND (reference sequence). Only in-frame clones appear in the TCRdb table, and some are missing; sequencing was by immunoSEQ multiplex PCR. The table has 98,000 or so clones, about 94% seen once. Sequenced here: peripheral blood, sampled after pregnancy. The sequence derives from a female donor with multiple sclerosis, enrolled in a pregnancy study. The chain joins TRBV19 to TRBJ1-5; TRBD1 might be the D (5 bases). The CDR3 DNA follows: TGTGCCACCCTGGGCCGGGGGTACAATCAGCCCCAGCATTTT. This translates into CATLGRGYNQPQHF.